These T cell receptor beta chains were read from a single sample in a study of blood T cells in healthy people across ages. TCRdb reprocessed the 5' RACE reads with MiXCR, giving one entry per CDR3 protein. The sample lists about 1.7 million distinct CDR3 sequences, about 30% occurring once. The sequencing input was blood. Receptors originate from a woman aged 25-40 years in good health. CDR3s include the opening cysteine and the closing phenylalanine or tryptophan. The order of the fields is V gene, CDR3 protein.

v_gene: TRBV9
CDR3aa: CASSVDSYNEQYF

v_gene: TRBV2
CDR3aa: CASSGETGPGGYTF

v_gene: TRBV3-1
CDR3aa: CASSKGAGKDEQYF

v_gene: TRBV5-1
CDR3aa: CASSLVPGGYEQYF

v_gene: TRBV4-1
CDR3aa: CASSQASFGLAGGSTDTQYF

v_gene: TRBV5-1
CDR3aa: CASSLMQGETQYF

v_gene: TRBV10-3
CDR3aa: CAISGDRQETQYF

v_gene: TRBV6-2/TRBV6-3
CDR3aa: CASSHCGAGYQETQYF

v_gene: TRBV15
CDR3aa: CATSGGGLAVWNEQFF

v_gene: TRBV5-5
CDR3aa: CASSSGRGAAQETQYF

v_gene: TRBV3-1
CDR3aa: CASSPLGGGYNEQFF

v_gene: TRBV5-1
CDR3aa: CAISSAYEQYF

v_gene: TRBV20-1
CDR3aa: CSARGGTSISYEQYF

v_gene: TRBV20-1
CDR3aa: CSARVPPLAGADTQYF

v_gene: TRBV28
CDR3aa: CASSTGGDNYGYTF

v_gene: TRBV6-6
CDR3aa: CASSPNAPGQGQVVQYF

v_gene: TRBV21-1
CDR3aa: CASSKPIRGKSSYEQYF

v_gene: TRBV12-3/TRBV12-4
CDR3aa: CASSPRSYQETQYF

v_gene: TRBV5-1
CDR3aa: CASSLVSVGQLSYGYTF

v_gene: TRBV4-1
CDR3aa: CASSQDLPVSGSTDTQYF

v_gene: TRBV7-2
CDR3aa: CASSKIGRGSSSPLHF

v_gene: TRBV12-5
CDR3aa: CASGLVQGPYGYTF

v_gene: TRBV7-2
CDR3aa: CASSLDRGQNYGYTF

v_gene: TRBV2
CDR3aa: CASTSGQAYEQYF

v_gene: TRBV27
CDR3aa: CASSLFGVRYGYTF

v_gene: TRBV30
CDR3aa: CAWSGSSGANTQYF

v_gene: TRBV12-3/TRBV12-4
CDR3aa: CASSLEILAGAYEQYF

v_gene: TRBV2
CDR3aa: CASKTGLYEQYF

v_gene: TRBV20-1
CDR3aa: CSASLIADTQYF

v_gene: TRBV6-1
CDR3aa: CARSTRDVASYEQYF

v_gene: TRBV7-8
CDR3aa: CASSLGGFRNTIYF

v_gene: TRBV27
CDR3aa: CASASPGSGNYEQYF

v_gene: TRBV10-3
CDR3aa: CAISEFGLASEQYF

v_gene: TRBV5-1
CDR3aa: CASSPRVGSTDTQYF

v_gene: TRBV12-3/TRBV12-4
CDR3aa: CASSLNRVNQPQHF

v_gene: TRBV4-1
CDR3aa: CASSQDLAGGVSETQYF

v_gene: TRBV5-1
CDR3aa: CASSFARSNEKLFF

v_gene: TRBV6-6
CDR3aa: CASSKERGRTDTQYF

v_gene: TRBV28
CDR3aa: CATQRGQAQETQYF

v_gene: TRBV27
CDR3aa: CASSLRTGDGDEQFF

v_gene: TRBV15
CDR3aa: CATSAGWTGGTEAFF

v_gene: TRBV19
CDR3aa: CASSPNGGTGTYEQYF

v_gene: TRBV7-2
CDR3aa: CASSLVSGGAPYNEQFF

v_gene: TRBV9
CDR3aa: CASSVVGGQGADTQYF

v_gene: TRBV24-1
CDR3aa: CATSGVLGNQPQHF

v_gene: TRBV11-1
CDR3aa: CASGPLRGDVYEQYF

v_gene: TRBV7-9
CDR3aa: CASSAASGDEFF

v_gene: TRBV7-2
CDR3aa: CASSLDRKETQYF

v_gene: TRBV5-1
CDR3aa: CASSPGQWSYNEQFF

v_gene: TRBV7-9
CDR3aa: CASSAILAGDSYEQYF

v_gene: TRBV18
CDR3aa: CASSPGTGLEETQYF

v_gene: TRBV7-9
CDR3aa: CASSQLPTSWDTQYF

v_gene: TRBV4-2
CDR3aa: CASSQDGGSGNTIYF

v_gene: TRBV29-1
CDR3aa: CSVWTGTTDTQYF

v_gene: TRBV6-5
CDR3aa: CASSSAWGLSSTGELFF

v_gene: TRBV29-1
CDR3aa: CSCVLAGVSDTQYF

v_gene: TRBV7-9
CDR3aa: CASSLESGGSEQFF